This T cell receptor (beta chain) is from a study of regulatory T cells in long-lasting Graves disease. At the level of the study: Treatment with antithyroid drugs for over 5 years, together with positive TSH receptor antibodies, meant persistent Graves' disease.

Time point here: persistent/refractory GD, antithyroid drugs over 5 years with positive TRAb. The TCR library was made from RNA that had been extracted from PBMCs in TRIzol. Overall study findings and caveats: The analysis examined peripheral blood only and excluded thyroid tissue. Persistent Graves' cases showed lower TCR diversity than newly diagnosed cases.

The CDR3 spans 14 residues. The V end was cut by 9 bases, the J end by 6 bases, with 18 bases between. Through Arm-PCR of CDR3 regions and iRepertoire HTBI primers, TCR beta libraries were built. TCRdb independently ran MiXCR on the multiplex PCR reads; one entry per CDR3 protein. The repertoire holds about 460,000 distinct CDR3 sequences, 22% seen once, with around 13% in the top ten. Turning to this clonotype: As yet, its antigen is unknown.

The chain has TRBV12-3 or TRBV12-4 and TRBJ2-1, with D possibly being TRBD1 (6 bases). Sequencing used peripheral blood mononuclear cells (PBMCs), obtained when the disease was refractory, from a patient treated with antithyroid drugs. The receptor comes from a female donor with Graves disease. CDR3 DNA sequence: TGTGCCAGTACGTCGCCAGGGGTGGGCAATGAGCAGTTCTTC. Its translation is CASTSPGVGNEQFF.